The clone carrying this T cell receptor beta chain was detected a few times. What it binds is unknown. One entry per CDR3 protein, called by TCRdb with MiXCR from the reads. The sample includes around 450,000 distinct CDR3 sequences, roughly 31% of them seen just once. The entry originates in a study of T cell repertoires in cytomegalovirus infection. As for the study in general: Public TCR beta signatures marked donors with CMV infection and the matching HLA.

Germline CDR1 SNHLY, CDR2 FYNNEI. Trimming took off 7 bases at V and 6 bases at J, with 15 bases between the two ends. CDR3 length: 13 amino acids. Study observations and caveats: Predominance within the ex vivo response was attributable to HLA-C-restricted CMV-specific TCR beta clonotypes. Cumulated frequencies of public TCR beta families served to identify carriers of CMV plus the relevant HLA.

The genes are TRBV2 and TRBJ1-1; D uncertain. This clonotype originated in a human donor in good health (CMV status not recorded). Some clones in this sample may be carry-over from other donors' samples. The sample comprised PBMCs. In DNA form, the CDR3 reads TGTGCCAGCACTATAGACCCCCGGGCTGAAGCTTTCTTT. It yields the protein CASTIDPRAEAFF.